This entry describes one TCR beta chain. This clone was observed a few times. Its recognized antigen is unknown. No much larger clonotype is one base removed from it; base qualities were not supplied. The source of the sample is a study of blood T cell repertoires in COVID-19 (dated by TCRdb to about 2020). A note on the overall study: Samples from collaborators originated in the United States, Italy and Spain and spanned both the acute and convalescent phases of COVID-19. The material from the prospective study consisted of cDNA or gDNA derived from T cells, B-cell-depleted T cells, or PBMCs. Deeply sampled blood TCRbeta repertoires from subjects exposed to, actively infected with, or recovered from COVID-19 were included in the dataset. The repertoires were released in a freely available public database intended as a resource for research on the immune response to SARS-CoV-2. The samples were drawn from the first 160 participants of the ongoing ImmuneRACE study and from over a thousand subjects provided by 6 global collaborators. A de-identified subject ID, COVID-19 status, age in years and sex were almost always included in the sample metadata. Where HLA class I and class II types were available, the types were taken from metadata supplied by the sample provider, not from assay-based typing.

Another Seattle source contributed samples from volunteer blood donors who had recovered from COVID-19. The collaborating institutions used their own protocols to collect whole blood in K2EDTA tubes. For TCRbeta analysis, collaborators shipped samples in one of three forms: frozen whole blood, isolated PBMCs, or DNA extracted from either of those sample types. Results and caveats for the whole study, not just this receptor: The amount of clinical and demographic metadata varied by source and participant and was provided uncurated.

CDR1 and CDR2 (SGHDN, FVKESK) derive from the germline V gene. There are 18 amino acids in the CDR3, from cysteine to phenylalanine inclusive. Just CDR3 DNA is preserved here, 54 bases in frame from base 1. After removal of 2 bases from V and 3 bases from J, the junction retains 9 bases not matched to a gene. TCRbeta CDR3 regions were amplified from genomic DNA using the immunoSEQ Assay, a bias-controlled multiplex PCR. As for how the authors treated the data: The number of nucleated cells in each sample was estimated from the amplification of reference gene primers within the assay. Sequence reads were collapsed and filtered to measure the absolute abundance of every unique TCRbeta CDR3 rearrangement. Productive Simpson clonality was computed per sample as the square root of Simpson's diversity index over productive rearrangements. TCRdb obtained this table from immuneACCESS and retained in-frame rearrangements with V and J assigned. These tables miss some clones; where compared with another copy, unresolved V genes account for less than half of the shortfall, and the remainder is unexplained. The DNA was the basis for D and trimming; V, J and clone size are from that table. The sample records about 300,000 clones, roughly 90% of which are singletons. The biggest ten clones account for around 6.6% of the sample.

This clonotype was sampled from a man aged 18 to 29 who had recovered from COVID-19. The sample comprised peripheral blood. The V and J segments used are TRBV14 and TRBJ1-4; the junction holds 10 bases that match TRBD1. The CDR3 sequence is CASSQHRDRGTSNEKLFF. The nucleotide sequence reads as follows: TGTGCCAGCAGCCAACACCGGGACAGGGGAACATCTAATGAAAAACTGTTTTTT.